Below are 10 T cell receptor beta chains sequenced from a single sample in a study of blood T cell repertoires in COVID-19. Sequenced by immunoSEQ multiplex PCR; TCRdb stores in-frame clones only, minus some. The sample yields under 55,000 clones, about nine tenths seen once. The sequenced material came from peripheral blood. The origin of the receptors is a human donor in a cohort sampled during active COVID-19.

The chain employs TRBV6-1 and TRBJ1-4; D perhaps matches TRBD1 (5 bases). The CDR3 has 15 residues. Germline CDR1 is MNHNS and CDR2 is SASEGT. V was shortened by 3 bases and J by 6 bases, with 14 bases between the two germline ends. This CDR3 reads CASSDPAAGHEKLFF. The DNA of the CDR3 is TGTGCCAGCAGTGACCCTGCGGCGGGACATGAAAAACTGTTTTTT.

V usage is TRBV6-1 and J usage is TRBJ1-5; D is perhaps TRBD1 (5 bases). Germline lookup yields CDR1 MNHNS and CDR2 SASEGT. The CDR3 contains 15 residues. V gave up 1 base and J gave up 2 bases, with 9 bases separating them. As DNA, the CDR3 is TGTGCCAGCAGTGAAGTAATAGGGGGCAATCAGCCCCAGCATTTT. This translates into CASSEVIGGNQPQHF.

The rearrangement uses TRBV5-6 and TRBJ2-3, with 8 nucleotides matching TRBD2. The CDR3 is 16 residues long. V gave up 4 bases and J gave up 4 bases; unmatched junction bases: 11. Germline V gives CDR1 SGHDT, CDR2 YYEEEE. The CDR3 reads CASSTARAGAPDTQYF. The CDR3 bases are TGTGCCAGCAGCACAGCCCGAGCGGGAGCCCCAGATACGCAGTATTTT.

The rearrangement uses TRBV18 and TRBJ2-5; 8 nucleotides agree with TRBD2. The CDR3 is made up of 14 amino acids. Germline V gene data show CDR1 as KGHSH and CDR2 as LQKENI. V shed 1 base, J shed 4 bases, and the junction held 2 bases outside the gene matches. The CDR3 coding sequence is TGTGCCAGCTCACCACTCCTAGCGGGAGAGACCCAGTACTTC. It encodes CASSPLLAGETQYF.

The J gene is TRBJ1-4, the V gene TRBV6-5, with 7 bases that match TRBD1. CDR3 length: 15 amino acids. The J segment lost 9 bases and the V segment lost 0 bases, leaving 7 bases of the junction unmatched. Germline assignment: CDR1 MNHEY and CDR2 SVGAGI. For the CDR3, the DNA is TGTGCCAGCAGTTACTCAAAGGGGGCGCTCCAAAAACTGTTTTTT. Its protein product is CASSYSKGALQKLFF.

CDR3 amino acids: CASRLQGINEQYF. The CDR3 bases are TGTGCCAGTCGTTTACAGGGGATTAACGAGCAGTACTTC. This chain joins TRBV3-1 (or the pseudogene TRBV3-2) and TRBJ2-7; 7 bases fit TRBD1. Losses at the gene ends were 9 bases for V and 5 bases for J; bases not matched to a gene: 10. The germline CDR1 and CDR2 sequences are LGHDT and YNNKEL (reference sequence). CDR3 length: 13 amino acids.

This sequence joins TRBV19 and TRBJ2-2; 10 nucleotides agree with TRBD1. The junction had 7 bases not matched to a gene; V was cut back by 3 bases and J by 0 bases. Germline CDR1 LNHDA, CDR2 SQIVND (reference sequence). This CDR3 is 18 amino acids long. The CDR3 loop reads CASSIGTGVAANTGELFF. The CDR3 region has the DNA TGTGCCAGTAGTATTGGGACAGGGGTGGCAGCGAACACCGGGGAGCTGTTTTTT.

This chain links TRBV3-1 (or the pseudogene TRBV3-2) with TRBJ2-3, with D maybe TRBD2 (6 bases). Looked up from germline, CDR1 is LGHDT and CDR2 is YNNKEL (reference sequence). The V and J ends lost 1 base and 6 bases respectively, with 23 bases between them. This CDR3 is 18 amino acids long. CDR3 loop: CASSQGSGLPSLGDTQYF. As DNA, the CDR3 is TGTGCCAGCAGCCAAGGGTCGGGACTTCCCTCTTTGGGGGATACGCAGTATTTT.

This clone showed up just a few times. This chain's CDR3 is CATGTTGNSPLHF. Here the CDR3 DNA reads TGTGCCACCGGGACAACGGGGAATTCACCCCTCCACTTT. The V call is TRBV6-6, the J call TRBJ1-6; TRBD1 might be the D (6 bases). Germline V gene data show CDR1 as MNHNY and CDR2 as SVGAGI (reference sequence). The CDR3 has 13 residues. V dropped 10 bases and J dropped 7 bases, with 14 bases sitting between them.

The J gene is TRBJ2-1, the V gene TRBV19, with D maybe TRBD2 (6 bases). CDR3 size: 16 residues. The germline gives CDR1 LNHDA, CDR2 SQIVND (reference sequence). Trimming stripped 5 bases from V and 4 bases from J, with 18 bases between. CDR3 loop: CASSSPPGTRYNEQFF. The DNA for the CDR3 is TGTGCCAGTAGTTCCCCCCCCGGGACTCGTTACAATGAGCAGTTCTTC.